The 29 T cell receptor beta chains below were found in one sample sequenced in a study of CD8 T cells in ankylosing spondylitis. Via MiXCR, TCRdb re-called the 5' RACE reads, giving one row per CDR3 protein. The data hold approximately 340,000 distinct CDR3 sequences, with about 15% observed a single time. Sequencing was done on a sample of blood, either unsorted or a sorted T cell fraction (not recorded which). The receptors were sampled from a male donor with ankylosing spondylitis or in good health (not recorded which).

The table lists this clonotype with a few counts. This sequence joins TRBV12-3 or TRBV12-4 and TRBJ2-4; maybe TRBD2 (5 bases). The CDR3 consists of 16 residues. Trimming cost V 2 bases and J 2 bases, with 13 bases left between them. The CDR3 is CASSLFGELTKNIQYF. The CDR3 nucleotides are TGTGCCAGCAGTTTATTTGGGGAGTTGACCAAAAACATTCAGTACTTC.

This clonotype was detected ten times or more. The chain carries TRBV9 and TRBJ2-5; D possibly corresponds to TRBD2 (5 bases). Trimming left V 0 bases short and J 3 bases short, with 9 bases between. The CDR3 runs to 14 residues. In germline, CDR1 is SGDLS, CDR2 YYNGEE. The CDR3 DNA reads TGTGCCAGCAGCGTAGGGGGAGCGGAAGAGACCCAGTACTTC. It translates to CASSVGGAEETQYF.

The table lists this clonotype with a few counts. The V and J genes are TRBV6-1 and TRBJ2-3; D perhaps matches TRBD1 (5 bases). CDR3 length: 18 amino acids. The germline gives CDR1 MNHNS, CDR2 SASEGT. Trimming shortened V by 8 bases and J by 0 bases, and 24 bases separated the two germline ends. DNA of the CDR3: TGTGCCAGCTACCCCCTAGGGGCAGCCCCGCGTAGCACAGATACGCAGTATTTT. This encodes CASYPLGAAPRSTDTQYF.

The V call is TRBV5-6, the J call TRBJ2-1, with 9 bases matching TRBD2. The CDR3 loop spans 15 amino acids. Germline-derived CDR1 and CDR2 are SGHDT and YYEEEE. With V trimmed by 1 base and J by 6 bases, 5 bases remained unmatched. CDR3 nucleotides: TGTGCCAGCAGCTTGCTGGCTAGCGGGGCCAATGAGCAGTTCTTC. It translates to CASSLLASGANEQFF. Drawing the rest from reference TRBV5-6 and TRBJ2-1, the complete variable domain is DAGVTQSPTHLIKTRGQQVTLRCSPKSGHDTVSWYQQALGQGPQFIFQYYEEEERQRGNFPDRFSGHQFPNYSSELNVNALLLGDSALYLCASSLLASGANEQFFGPGTRLTVL.

The sample holds one count of this clonotype. The genes are TRBV3-1 and TRBJ2-1, with TRBD2 matching over 8 bases. In germline, CDR1 is LGHDT, CDR2 YNNKEL (reference sequence). The CDR3 sequence is 16 residues long. V shed 0 bases and J 4 bases; nucleotides not matched to a gene: 5. CDR3 sequence: CASSQDRSGGYNEQFF. DNA for the CDR3: TGTGCCAGCAGCCAAGATCGGTCGGGGGGGTACAATGAGCAGTTCTTC.

Only one count was recorded for this clonotype. The chain carries TRBV10-1 and TRBJ1-1; no clear D. Per the germline V gene, CDR1 is WNHNN and CDR2 is SYGVQD (reference sequence). Trimming cost V 6 bases and J 1 base, with 9 bases left between them. The CDR3 extends over 13 amino acids. DNA of the CDR3: TGCGCCAGCAGGGATCGACGGAACACTGAAGCTTTCTTT. It yields the protein CASRDRRNTEAFF.

This clonotype was counted between two and nine times. The rearrangement uses TRBV10-3 and TRBJ2-7, with 13 bases fitting TRBD2. Germline CDR1 reads ENHRY; CDR2 reads SYGVKD. J gave up 1 base and V 0 bases, and 12 bases lay outside the gene matches. The CDR3 sequence is 20 residues long. The CDR3 DNA follows: TGTGCCATCAGTGAGTCTCCCGGGGGACTAGCGGGAAGTGTGTCCTACGAGCAGTACTTC. Its translation: CAISESPGGLAGSVSYEQYF.

The chain is built from TRBV12-3 or TRBV12-4 and TRBJ1-1; tentative D call: TRBD1 (5 bases). This CDR3 comprises 15 residues. The V and J ends lost 3 bases and 0 bases respectively, with 11 bases between them. The CDR3 spells CASSLGPRMNTEAFF. The CDR3, as DNA: TGTGCCAGCAGTTTGGGGCCACGTATGAACACTGAAGCTTTCTTT.

The chain combines TRBV10-3 with TRBJ2-1; 8 positions match TRBD2. Germline V gene data show CDR1 as ENHRY and CDR2 as SYGVKD. With 2 bases clipped from V and 4 bases from J, the junction kept 4 bases outside the gene matches. This CDR3 comprises 15 residues. The CDR3 region is CAISESQREYNEQFF. CDR3 DNA: TGTGCCATCAGTGAGAGCCAGCGGGAGTACAATGAGCAGTTCTTC.

The chain couples TRBV11-2 to TRBJ2-7; D unclear. This CDR3 has 11 amino acids. Between the trimmed V and J ends, which lost 2 bases and 6 bases, there was a span of 5 bases. Looked up from germline, CDR1 is SGHAT and CDR2 is FQNNGV. The CDR3 coding sequence is TGTGCCAGCAGCTTACTGACCGAGCAGTACTTC. Protein sequence: CASSLLTEQYF.

The chain combines TRBV2 with TRBJ2-7; 7 bases line up with TRBD1. The CDR3 is 13 residues long. J was trimmed by 2 bases and V by 6 bases; bases with no gene match: 4. CDR1 and CDR2 from the germline V gene are SNHLY and FYNNEI. CDR3 loop: CASRLTGPYEQYF. As DNA, the CDR3 is TGTGCCAGCAGATTGACAGGGCCCTACGAGCAGTACTTC.

This clonotype was found a few times. The gene calls are TRBV10-2 and TRBJ1-1; weak D call: TRBD1 (5 bases). V gave up 3 bases and J gave up 2 bases, with 13 bases separating them. This CDR3 contains 15 residues. Germline assignment: CDR1 WSHSY and CDR2 SAAADI. CDR3 region: CASSEGGRDNTEAFF. The CDR3 region has the DNA TGCGCCAGCAGTGAAGGAGGCAGGGATAACACTGAAGCTTTCTTT.

The V gene is TRBV12-3 or TRBV12-4, the J gene TRBJ2-5; 8 bases map to TRBD1. V lost 4 bases, J lost 3 bases, and 4 bases stayed unmatched. The CDR3 totals 14 residues. The CDR3 region is CASSSHRGKETQYF. The CDR3 DNA follows: TGTGCCAGCAGTTCTCACAGGGGGAAAGAGACCCAGTACTTC.

The chain has TRBV12-5 and TRBJ2-3, with 12 bases lining up with TRBD2. Germline V CDR1 and CDR2: LGHNT, FRNRAP. The CDR3 is made up of 14 amino acids. V lost 7 bases, J lost 5 bases, and 4 bases stayed unmatched. Here the CDR3 DNA reads TGTGCTAGTGCCCTGGGACTAGCGGGAGATACGCAGTATTTT. Residues: CASALGLAGDTQYF.

This clonotype was seen more than once but under ten times. The gene calls are TRBV20-1 and TRBJ1-2, with TRBD1 as a possible D gene (6 bases). V lost 6 bases, J lost 4 bases, and 15 bases lay in between. This CDR3 contains 13 residues. Germline values: CDR1 DFQATT, CDR2 SNEGSKA (reference sequence). The CDR3 region is CSARTEISYGYTF. DNA of the CDR3: TGCAGTGCCCGGACAGAAATATCCTATGGCTACACCTTC.

This clonotype occurred many times. The genes are TRBV29-1 and TRBJ2-7; D is ambiguous. The CDR3 has 12 residues. Trimming took off 2 bases at V and 0 bases at J, with 5 bases between the two ends. The V gene's germline CDR1 is SQVTM and CDR2 ANQGSEA. CDR3 in DNA: TGCAGCGTTGAATATGCCTCCTACGAGCAGTACTTC. The encoded protein is CSVEYASYEQYF.

This clonotype was found a few times. V gene TRBV7-2 combines with J gene TRBJ2-7; 9 nucleotides align to TRBD2. The CDR3 is 14 amino acids. Per germline, CDR1 SGHTA and CDR2 FQGNSA. Trimming took 1 base from V and 5 from J; bases not matched to a gene: 3. The CDR3 DNA is TGTGCCAGCAGCTTAGGACTAGCGGCCCACGAGCAGTACTTC. Translated, it gives CASSLGLAAHEQYF.

The V and J genes are TRBV25-1 and TRBJ2-7; D call uncertain. CDR1 MGHDK and CDR2 SYGVNS come from the germline V gene. The CDR3 sequence is 12 residues long. Trimming pared 3 bases from V and 6 bases from J, leaving 9 bases between. The CDR3 sequence: CASSEWTFEQYF. The CDR3 nucleotides are TGTGCCAGCAGTGAGTGGACGTTCGAGCAGTACTTC.

The CDR3 is CASNRDGGPYEQYF. The CDR3 nucleotides are TGCGCCAGCAATCGAGACGGAGGCCCCTACGAGCAGTACTTC. The chain uses TRBV5-1 and TRBJ2-7, with D possibly TRBD2 on 5 matching bases. V was clipped by 6 bases and J by 2 bases, with 15 bases between them. Germline V lookup: CDR1 SGHRS, CDR2 YFSETQ. The CDR3 has 14 amino acids.

V gene TRBV4-2 combines with J gene TRBJ1-1, with D hard to call. The germline V and J ends were trimmed by 5 bases and 2 bases, with 9 bases remaining between them. This CDR3 has 13 amino acids. Germline CDR1 reads LGHNA; CDR2 reads YNFKEQ. The CDR3 loop reads CASSKGANTEAFF. The CDR3 nucleotides are TGTGCCAGCAGCAAAGGTGCTAACACTGAAGCTTTCTTT.

This chain links TRBV6-5 with TRBJ2-1, with 8 bases aligning to TRBD1. Germline V lookup: CDR1 MNHEY, CDR2 SVGAGI. V lost 4 bases, J lost 9 bases, and 8 bases stayed unmatched. This CDR3 is built from 14 residues. CDR3 sequence: CASSSGQGFLEQFF. CDR3 bases: TGTGCCAGCAGTTCCGGACAGGGATTTCTTGAGCAGTTCTTC.

J is TRBJ1-1 and V is TRBV25-1; 8 nucleotides align to TRBD1. The V segment lost 7 bases and the J segment 13 bases; nucleotides outside the gene matches: 11. Germline V CDR1 and CDR2: MGHDK, SYGVNS. This CDR3 has 12 residues. The CDR3 region has the DNA TGTGCCAGCACCGGGGGGGACAGGCGGGTTTTCTTT. It is translated as CASTGGDRRVFF.

The chain is built from TRBV10-3 and TRBJ2-7; the D gene is possibly TRBD2 (6 bases). The ends were cut back, 3 bases at V and 6 bases at J, with 15 bases in the middle. CDR3 size: 14 residues. Germline values: CDR1 ENHRY, CDR2 SYGVKD. This CDR3 is CAISEQEGSGEQYF. Here the CDR3 DNA reads TGTGCCATCAGTGAACAGGAGGGTTCGGGCGAGCAGTACTTC.

This clonotype showed up just a few times. The rearrangement links TRBV5-1 to TRBJ2-5; D not certain. Trimming shortened V by 0 bases and J by 2 bases, and 11 bases separated the two germline ends. The germline gives CDR1 SGHRS, CDR2 YFSETQ. This CDR3 spans 15 amino acids. Here the CDR3 DNA reads TGCGCCAGCAGCTTGGGAAATGGGCCGCAAGAGACCCAGTACTTC. As protein: CASSLGNGPQETQYF.

This clonotype has at least ten counts. This chain uses TRBV12-3 or TRBV12-4 with TRBJ1-5; 7 bases align to TRBD1. The CDR3 spans 14 residues. V lost 7 bases to trimming and J lost 1 base; unmatched junction nucleotides: 4. The CDR3 here is CASNTGVSNQPQHF. The CDR3 DNA sequence: TGTGCCAGCAACACAGGGGTCAGCAATCAGCCCCAGCATTTT.

There are a few counts of this clonotype. This sequence joins TRBV5-1 and TRBJ1-2; D unclear. Per the germline V gene, CDR1 is SGHRS and CDR2 is YFSETQ. CDR3 length: 13 amino acids. Trimming took off 4 bases at V and 3 bases at J, with 10 bases between the two ends. CDR3 in DNA: TGCGCCAGCAGCCCGGACGGGTACTATGGCTACACCTTC. It yields the protein CASSPDGYYGYTF. Full variable domain (outside the CDR3, taken from reference TRBV5-1 and TRBJ1-2): KAGVTQTPRYLIKTRGQQVTLSCSPISGHRSVSWYQQTPGQGLQFLFEYFSETQRNKGNFPGRFSGRQFSNSRSEMNVSTLELGDSALYLCASSPDGYYGYTFGSGTRLTVV.

The chain is built from TRBV25-1 and TRBJ2-7; 8 positions match TRBD1. Per the germline V gene, CDR1 is MGHDK and CDR2 is SYGVNS. The junction had 9 bases not matched to a gene; V was cut back by 0 bases and J by 5 bases. The CDR3 totals 16 residues. The CDR3 here is CASSEYEGQGRDEQYF. In DNA, the CDR3 is TGTGCCAGCAGTGAATACGAAGGACAGGGAAGGGACGAGCAGTACTTC.

This clonotype was detected only a few times. DNA for the CDR3: TGTGCCTGGACAGCCTACTATGGCTACACCTTC. Encoded protein: CAWTAYYGYTF. The chain uses TRBV30 and TRBJ1-2; D remains unclear. The ends were cut back, 4 bases at V and 3 bases at J, with 6 bases in the middle. Germline V CDR1 and CDR2: GTSNPN, SVGIG (reference sequence). This CDR3 has 11 amino acids. The full variable domain, with the rest looked up from reference TRBV30 and TRBJ1-2, is SQTIHQWPATLVQPVGSPLSLECTVEGTSNPNLYWYRQAAGRGLQLLFYSVGIGQISSEVPQNLSASRPQDRQFILSSKKLLLSDSGFYLCAWTAYYGYTFGSGTRLTVV.

The chain is built from TRBV6-5 and TRBJ1-4; 9 positions match TRBD1. Germline-derived CDR1 and CDR2 are MNHEY and SVGAGI. The CDR3 extends over 16 amino acids. V trimming: 3 bases; J trimming: 7 bases; junction bases outside the gene matches: 9. The CDR3 sequence is CASSYSPGTGFEKLFF. The DNA for the CDR3 is TGTGCCAGCAGTTATTCCCCCGGGACAGGGTTTGAAAAACTGTTTTTT.